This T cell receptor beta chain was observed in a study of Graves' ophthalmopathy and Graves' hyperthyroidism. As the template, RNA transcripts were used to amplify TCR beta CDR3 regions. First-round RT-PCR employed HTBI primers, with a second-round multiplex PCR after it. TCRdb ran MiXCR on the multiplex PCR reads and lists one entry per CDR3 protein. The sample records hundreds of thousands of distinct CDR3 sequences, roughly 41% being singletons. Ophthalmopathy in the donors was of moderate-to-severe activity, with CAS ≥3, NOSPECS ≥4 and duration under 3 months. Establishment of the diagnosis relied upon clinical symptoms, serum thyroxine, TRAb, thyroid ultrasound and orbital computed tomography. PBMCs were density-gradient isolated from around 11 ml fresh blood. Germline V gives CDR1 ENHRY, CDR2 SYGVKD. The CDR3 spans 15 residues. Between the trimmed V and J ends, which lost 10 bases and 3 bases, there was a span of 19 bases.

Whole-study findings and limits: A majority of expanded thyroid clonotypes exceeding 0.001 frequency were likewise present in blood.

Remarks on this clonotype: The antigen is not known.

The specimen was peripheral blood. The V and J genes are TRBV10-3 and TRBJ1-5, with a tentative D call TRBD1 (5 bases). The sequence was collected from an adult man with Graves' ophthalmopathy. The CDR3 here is CASSKGLDTNQPQHF. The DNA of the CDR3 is TGTGCCAGCAGCAAGGGGCTAGATACCAATCAGCCCCAGCATTTT.